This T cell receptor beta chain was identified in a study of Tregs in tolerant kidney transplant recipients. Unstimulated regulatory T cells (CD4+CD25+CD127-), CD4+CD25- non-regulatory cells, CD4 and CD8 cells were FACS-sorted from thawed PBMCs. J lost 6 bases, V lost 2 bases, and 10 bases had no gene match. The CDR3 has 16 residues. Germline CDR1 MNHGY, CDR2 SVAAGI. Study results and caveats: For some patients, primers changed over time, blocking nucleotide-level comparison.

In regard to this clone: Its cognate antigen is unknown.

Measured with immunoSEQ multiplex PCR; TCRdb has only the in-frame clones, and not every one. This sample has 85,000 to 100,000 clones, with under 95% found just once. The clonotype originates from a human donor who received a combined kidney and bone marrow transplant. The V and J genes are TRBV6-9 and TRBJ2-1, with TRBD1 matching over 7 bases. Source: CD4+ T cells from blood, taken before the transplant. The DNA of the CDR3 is TGTGCCAGCAGTTATCTCAATAAGGACAGGCGCAATGAGCAGTTCTTC. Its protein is CASSYLNKDRRNEQFF.